The present TCR beta chain was sequenced within a study of blood T cell repertoires in COVID-19. Turning to the study itself: PBMCs, B-cell-depleted T cells, or T cells were the source of the cDNA or gDNA that made up the material.

Looked up from germline, CDR1 is LNHDA and CDR2 is SQIVND (reference sequence). Losses at the gene ends were 4 bases for V and 5 bases for J; bases not matched to a gene: 10. CDR3 length: 16 residues. The table came from immunoSEQ multiplex PCR; TCRdb's copy has only in-frame clones and leaves some out. The sample lists tens of thousands of clones, around 81% seen once, with around 4.8% in the top ten. The chain combines TRBV19 with TRBJ2-5; TRBD2 matches 10 bases. This clonotype originated in an elderly man with COVID-19, enrolled during active disease. The sequencing sample was made of peripheral blood. CDR3 DNA sequence: TGTGCCAGTAGTACGGCGAGTAGCGGGGGGTCTGAGACCCAGTACTTC. This encodes CASSTASSGGSETQYF.